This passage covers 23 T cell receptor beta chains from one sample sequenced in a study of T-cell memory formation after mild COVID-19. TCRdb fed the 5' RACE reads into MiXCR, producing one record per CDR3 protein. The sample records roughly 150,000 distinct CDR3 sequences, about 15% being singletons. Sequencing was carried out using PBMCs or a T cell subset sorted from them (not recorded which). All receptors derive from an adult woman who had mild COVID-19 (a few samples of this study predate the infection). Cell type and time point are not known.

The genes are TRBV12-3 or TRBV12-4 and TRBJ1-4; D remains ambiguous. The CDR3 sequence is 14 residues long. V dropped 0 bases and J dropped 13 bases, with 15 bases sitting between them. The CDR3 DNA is TGTGCCAGCAGTTTAGCGCATATTGTAGATGGACTGTTTTTT. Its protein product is CASSLAHIVDGLFF.

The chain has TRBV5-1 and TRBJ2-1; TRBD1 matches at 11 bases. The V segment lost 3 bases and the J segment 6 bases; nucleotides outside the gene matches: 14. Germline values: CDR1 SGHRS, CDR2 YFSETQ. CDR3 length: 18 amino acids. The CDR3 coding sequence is TGCGCCAGCAGCTCCCATCGGACAGGGGGCGAGTGGTCCAATGAGCAGTTCTTC. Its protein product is CASSSHRTGGEWSNEQFF.

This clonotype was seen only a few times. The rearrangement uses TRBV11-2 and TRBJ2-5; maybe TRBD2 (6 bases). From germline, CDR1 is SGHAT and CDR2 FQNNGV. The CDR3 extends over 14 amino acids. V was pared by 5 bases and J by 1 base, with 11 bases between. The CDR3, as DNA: TGTGCCAGCAGCACCGGAGGGGCCCAAGAGACCCAGTACTTC. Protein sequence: CASSTGGAQETQYF.

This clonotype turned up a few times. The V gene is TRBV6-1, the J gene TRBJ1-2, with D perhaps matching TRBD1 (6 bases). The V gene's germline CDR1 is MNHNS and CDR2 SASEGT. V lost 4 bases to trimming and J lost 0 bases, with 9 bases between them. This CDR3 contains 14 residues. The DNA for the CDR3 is TGTGCCAGCAGTGGAACAGGGTCTAACTATGGCTACACCTTC. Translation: CASSGTGSNYGYTF.

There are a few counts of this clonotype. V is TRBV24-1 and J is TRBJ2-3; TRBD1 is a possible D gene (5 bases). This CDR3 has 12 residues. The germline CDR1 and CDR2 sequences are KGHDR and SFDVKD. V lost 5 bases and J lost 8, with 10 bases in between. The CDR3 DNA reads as TGTGCCACCAGTGCTTCCCAGGGTACGCAGTATTTT. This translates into CATSASQGTQYF.

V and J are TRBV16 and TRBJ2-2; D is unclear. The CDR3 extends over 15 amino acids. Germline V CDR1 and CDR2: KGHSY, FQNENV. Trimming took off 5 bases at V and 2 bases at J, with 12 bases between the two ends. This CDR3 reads CASSEEKGNTGELFF. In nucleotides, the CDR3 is TGTGCCAGCAGCGAAGAAAAGGGTAACACCGGGGAGCTGTTTTTT. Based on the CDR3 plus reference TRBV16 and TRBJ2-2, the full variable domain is GEEVAQTPKHLVRGEGQKAKLYCAPIKGHSYVFWYQQVLKNEFKFLISFQNENVFDETGMPKERFSAKCLPNSPCSLEIQATKLEDSAVYFCASSEEKGNTGELFFGEGSRLTVL.

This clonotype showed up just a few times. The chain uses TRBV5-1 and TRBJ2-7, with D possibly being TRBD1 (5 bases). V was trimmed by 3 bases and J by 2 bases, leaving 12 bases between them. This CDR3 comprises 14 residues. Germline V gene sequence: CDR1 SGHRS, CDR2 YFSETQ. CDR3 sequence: CASSSLTVAYEQYF. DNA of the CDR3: TGCGCCAGCAGCTCTCTGACAGTAGCCTACGAGCAGTACTTC.

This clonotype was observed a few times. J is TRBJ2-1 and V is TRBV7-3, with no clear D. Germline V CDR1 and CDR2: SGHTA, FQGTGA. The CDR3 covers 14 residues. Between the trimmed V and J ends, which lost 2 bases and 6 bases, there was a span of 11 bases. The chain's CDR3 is CASSLSPRSNEQFF. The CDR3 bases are TGTGCCAGCAGCTTATCTCCTCGATCCAATGAGCAGTTCTTC. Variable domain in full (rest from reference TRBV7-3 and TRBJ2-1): GAGVSQTPSNKVTEKGKYVELRCDPISGHTALYWYRQSLGQGPEFLIYFQGTGAADDSGLPNDRFFAVRPEGSVSTLKIQRTERGDSAVYLCASSLSPRSNEQFFGPGTRLTVL.

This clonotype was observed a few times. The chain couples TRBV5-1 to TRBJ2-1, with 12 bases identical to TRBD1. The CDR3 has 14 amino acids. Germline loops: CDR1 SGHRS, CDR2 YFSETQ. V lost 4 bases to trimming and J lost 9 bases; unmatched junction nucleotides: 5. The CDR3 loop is CASSPGTGGGEQFF. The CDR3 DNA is TGCGCCAGCAGCCCAGGGACAGGGGGCGGTGAGCAGTTCTTC. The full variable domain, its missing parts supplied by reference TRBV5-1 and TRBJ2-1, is KAGVTQTPRYLIKTRGQQVTLSCSPISGHRSVSWYQQTPGQGLQFLFEYFSETQRNKGNFPGRFSGRQFSNSRSEMNVSTLELGDSALYLCASSPGTGGGEQFFGPGTRLTVL.

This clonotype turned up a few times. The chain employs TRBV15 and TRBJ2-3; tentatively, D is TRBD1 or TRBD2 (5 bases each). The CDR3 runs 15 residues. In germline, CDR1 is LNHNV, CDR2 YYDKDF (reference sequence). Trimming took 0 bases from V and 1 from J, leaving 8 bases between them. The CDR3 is CATSRDGTGTDTQYF. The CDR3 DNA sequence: TGTGCCACCAGCAGAGATGGGACCGGCACAGATACGCAGTATTTT.

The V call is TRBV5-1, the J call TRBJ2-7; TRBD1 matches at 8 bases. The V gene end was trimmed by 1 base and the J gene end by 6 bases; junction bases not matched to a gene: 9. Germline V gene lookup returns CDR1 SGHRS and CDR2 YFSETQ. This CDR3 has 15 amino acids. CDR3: CASSLKGGQGGEQYF. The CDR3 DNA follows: TGCGCCAGCAGCTTGAAAGGAGGACAGGGTGGCGAGCAGTACTTC.

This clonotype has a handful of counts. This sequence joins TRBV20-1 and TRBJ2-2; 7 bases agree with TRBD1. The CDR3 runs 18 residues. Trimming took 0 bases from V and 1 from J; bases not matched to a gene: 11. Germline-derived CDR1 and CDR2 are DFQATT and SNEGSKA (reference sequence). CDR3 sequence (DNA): TGCAGTGCTAGAGATCTCACTCGGACAGGAAAGAACACCGGGGAGCTGTTTTTT. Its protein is CSARDLTRTGKNTGELFF.

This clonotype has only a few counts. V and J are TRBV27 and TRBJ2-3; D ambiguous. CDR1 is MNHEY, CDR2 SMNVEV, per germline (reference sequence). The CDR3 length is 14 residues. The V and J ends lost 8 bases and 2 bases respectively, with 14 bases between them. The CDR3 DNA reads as TGTGCCAGCTATTCCACAGTGAACACAGATACGCAGTATTTT. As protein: CASYSTVNTDTQYF.

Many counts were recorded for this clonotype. The CDR3 region has the DNA TGCAGCGCCATCACCTTAGGGGAGAGCACAGATACGCAGTATTTT. Translation: CSAITLGESTDTQYF. The chain is built from TRBV29-1 and TRBJ2-3; TRBD1 or TRBD2 may be the D gene (5 bases each). The germline V and J ends were trimmed by 7 bases and 0 bases, with 17 bases remaining between them. CDR1 and CDR2 (germline): SQVTM, ANQGSEA. CDR3 length: 15 residues.

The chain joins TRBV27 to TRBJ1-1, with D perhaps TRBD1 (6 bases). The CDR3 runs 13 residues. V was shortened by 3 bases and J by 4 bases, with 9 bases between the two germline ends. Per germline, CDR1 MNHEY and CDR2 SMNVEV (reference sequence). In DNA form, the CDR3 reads TGTGCCAGCAGTTTCAGGGGTAGCACTGAAGCTTTCTTT. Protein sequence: CASSFRGSTEAFF.

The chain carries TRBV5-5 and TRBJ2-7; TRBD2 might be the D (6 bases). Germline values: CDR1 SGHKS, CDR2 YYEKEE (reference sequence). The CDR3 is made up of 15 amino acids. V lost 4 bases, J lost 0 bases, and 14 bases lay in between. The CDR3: CASSPRPSDSYEQYF. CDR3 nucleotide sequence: TGTGCCAGCAGCCCCAGACCTAGCGACTCCTACGAGCAGTACTTC. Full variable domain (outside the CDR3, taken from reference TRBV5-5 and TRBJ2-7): DAGVTQSPTHLIKTRGQQVTLRCSPISGHKSVSWYQQVLGQGPQFIFQYYEKEERGRGNFPDRFSARQFPNYSSELNVNALLLGDSALYLCASSPRPSDSYEQYFGPGTRLTVT.

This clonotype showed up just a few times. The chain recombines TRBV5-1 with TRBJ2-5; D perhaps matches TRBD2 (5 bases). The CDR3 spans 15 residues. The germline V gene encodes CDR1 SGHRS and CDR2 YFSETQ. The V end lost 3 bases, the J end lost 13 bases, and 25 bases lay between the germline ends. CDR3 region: CASSSSGSGIAQRYF. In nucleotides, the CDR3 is TGCGCCAGCAGCTCCTCGGGGTCGGGAATTGCACAACGGTACTTC. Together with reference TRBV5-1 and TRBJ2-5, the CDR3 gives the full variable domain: KAGVTQTPRYLIKTRGQQVTLSCSPISGHRSVSWYQQTPGQGLQFLFEYFSETQRNKGNFPGRFSGRQFSNSRSEMNVSTLELGDSALYLCASSSSGSGIAQRYFGPGTRLLVL.

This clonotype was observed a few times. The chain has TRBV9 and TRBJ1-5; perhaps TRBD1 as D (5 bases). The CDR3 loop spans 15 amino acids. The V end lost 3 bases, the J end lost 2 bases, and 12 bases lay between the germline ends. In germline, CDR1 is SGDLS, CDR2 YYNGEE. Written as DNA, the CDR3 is TGTGCCAGCAGCGAAGGGACCCTCGGCAATCAGCCCCAGCATTTT. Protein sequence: CASSEGTLGNQPQHF.

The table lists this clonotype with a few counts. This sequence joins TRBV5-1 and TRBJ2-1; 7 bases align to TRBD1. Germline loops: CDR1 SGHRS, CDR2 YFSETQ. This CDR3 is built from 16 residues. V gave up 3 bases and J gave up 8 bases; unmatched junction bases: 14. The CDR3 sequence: CASSSNSPYRGHEQFF. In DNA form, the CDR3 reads TGCGCCAGCAGCTCTAATTCACCGTACAGGGGCCATGAGCAGTTCTTC.

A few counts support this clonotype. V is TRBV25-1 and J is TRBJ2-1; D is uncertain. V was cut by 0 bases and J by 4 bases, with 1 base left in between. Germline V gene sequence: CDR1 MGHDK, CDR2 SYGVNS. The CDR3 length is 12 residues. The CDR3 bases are TGTGCCAGCAGTGAATATTACAATGAGCAGTTCTTC. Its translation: CASSEYYNEQFF.

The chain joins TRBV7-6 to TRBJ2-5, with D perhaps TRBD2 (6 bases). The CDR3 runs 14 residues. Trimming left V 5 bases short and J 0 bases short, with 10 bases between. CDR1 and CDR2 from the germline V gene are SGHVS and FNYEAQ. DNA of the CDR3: TGTGCCAGCAGCCCTCTAGCGAACCAAGAGACCCAGTACTTC. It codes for CASSPLANQETQYF.

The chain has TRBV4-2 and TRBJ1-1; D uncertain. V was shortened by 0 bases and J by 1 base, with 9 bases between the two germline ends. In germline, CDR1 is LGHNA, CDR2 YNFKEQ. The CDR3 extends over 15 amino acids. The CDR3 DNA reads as TGTGCCAGCAGCCAAGATTTGGGCAAGAACACTGAAGCTTTCTTT. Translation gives CASSQDLGKNTEAFF.

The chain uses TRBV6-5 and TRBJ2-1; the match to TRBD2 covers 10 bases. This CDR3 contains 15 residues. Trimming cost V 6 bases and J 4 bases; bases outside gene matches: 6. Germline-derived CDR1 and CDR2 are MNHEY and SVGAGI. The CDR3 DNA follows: TGTGCCAGCAGACTCGGGACTAGCGTATACAATGAGCAGTTCTTC. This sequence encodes CASRLGTSVYNEQFF.